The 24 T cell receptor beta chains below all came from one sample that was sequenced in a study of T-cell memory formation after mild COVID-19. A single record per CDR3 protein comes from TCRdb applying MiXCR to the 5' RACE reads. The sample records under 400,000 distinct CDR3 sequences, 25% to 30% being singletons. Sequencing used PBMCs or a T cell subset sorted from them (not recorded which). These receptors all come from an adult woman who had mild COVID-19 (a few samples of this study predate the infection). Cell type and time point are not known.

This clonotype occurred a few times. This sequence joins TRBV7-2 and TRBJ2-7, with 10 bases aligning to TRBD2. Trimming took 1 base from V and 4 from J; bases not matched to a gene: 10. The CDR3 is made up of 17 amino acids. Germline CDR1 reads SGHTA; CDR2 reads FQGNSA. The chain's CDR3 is CASSLGGASGSLYEQYF. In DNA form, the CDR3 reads TGTGCCAGCAGCTTAGGAGGGGCTAGCGGGAGTCTTTACGAGCAGTACTTC.

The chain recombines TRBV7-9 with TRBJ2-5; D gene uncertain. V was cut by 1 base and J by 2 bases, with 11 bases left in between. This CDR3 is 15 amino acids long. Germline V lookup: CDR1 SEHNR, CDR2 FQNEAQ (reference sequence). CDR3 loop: CASSLDRRTQETQYF. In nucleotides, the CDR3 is TGTGCCAGCAGCTTAGACCGGCGTACTCAAGAGACCCAGTACTTC.

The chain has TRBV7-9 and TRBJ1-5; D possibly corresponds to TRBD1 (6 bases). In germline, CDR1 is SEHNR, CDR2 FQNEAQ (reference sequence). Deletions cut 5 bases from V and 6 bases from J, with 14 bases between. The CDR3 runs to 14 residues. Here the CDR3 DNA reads TGTGCCAGCAGCCAACAGGGTTCGGGTCAGCCCCAGCATTTT. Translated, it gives CASSQQGSGQPQHF.

DNA for the CDR3: TGTGCCACCAGTCTAGCTTACAGCGGGACCAACAATGAGCAGTTCTTC. Its translation: CATSLAYSGTNNEQFF. V gene TRBV15 combines with J gene TRBJ2-1, with TRBD2 identical over 7 bases. Germline assignment: CDR1 LNHNV and CDR2 YYDKDF (reference sequence). The CDR3 consists of 16 residues. V lost 6 bases to trimming and J lost 5 bases; unmatched junction nucleotides: 13.

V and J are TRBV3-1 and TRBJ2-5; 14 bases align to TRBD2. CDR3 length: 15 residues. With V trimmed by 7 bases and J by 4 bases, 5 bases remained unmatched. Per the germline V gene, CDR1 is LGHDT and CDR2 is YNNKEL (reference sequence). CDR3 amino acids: CASTMGLAGAETQYF. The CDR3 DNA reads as TGTGCCAGCACCATGGGACTAGCGGGAGCAGAGACCCAGTACTTC.

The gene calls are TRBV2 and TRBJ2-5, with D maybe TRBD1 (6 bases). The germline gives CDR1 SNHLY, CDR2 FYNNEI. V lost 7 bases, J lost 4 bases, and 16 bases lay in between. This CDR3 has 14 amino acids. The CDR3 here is CASNRNRVGETQYF. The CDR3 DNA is TGTGCCAGCAACCGGAACAGGGTAGGAGAGACCCAGTACTTC.

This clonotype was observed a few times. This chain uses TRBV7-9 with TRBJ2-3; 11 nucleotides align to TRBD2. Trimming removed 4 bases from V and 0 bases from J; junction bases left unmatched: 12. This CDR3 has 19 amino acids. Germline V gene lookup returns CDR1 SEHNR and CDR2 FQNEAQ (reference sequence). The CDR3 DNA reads TGTGCCAGCAGCTCCCCATTCCCCGGGACTAGCGGTAGCACAGATACGCAGTATTTT. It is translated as CASSSPFPGTSGSTDTQYF.

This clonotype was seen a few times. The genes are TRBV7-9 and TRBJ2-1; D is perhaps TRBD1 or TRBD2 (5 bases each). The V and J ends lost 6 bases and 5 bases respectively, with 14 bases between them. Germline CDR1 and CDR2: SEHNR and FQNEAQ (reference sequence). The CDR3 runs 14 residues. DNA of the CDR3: TGTGCCAGCAGACTGGGACCAGCGGACAATGAGCAGTTCTTC. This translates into CASRLGPADNEQFF.

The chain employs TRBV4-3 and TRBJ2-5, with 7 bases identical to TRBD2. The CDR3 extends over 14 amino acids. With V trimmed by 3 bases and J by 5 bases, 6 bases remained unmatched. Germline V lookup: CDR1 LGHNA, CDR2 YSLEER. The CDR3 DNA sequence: TGCGCCAGCAGCCAGAGCGGGACTGGCGAGACCCAGTACTTC. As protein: CASSQSGTGETQYF.

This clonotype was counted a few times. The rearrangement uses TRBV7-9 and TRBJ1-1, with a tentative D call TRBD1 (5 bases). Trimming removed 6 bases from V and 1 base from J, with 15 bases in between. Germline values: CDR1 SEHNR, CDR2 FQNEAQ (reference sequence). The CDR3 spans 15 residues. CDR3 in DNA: TGTGCCAGCAGGTACCCAGGGTCGCAGAACACTGAAGCTTTCTTT. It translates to CASRYPGSQNTEAFF.

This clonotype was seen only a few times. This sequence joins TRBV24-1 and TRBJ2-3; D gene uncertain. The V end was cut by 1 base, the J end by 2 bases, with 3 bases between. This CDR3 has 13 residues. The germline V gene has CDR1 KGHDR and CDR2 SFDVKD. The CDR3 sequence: CATSDFATDTQYF. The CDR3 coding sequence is TGTGCCACCAGTGATTTCGCCACAGATACGCAGTATTTT.

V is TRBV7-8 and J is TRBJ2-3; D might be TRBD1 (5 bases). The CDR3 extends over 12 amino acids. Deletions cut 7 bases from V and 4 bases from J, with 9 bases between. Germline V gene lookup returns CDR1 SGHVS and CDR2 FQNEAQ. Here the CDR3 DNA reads TGTGCCAGCACTGGGGCGCCAGATACGCAGTATTTT. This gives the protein CASTGAPDTQYF.

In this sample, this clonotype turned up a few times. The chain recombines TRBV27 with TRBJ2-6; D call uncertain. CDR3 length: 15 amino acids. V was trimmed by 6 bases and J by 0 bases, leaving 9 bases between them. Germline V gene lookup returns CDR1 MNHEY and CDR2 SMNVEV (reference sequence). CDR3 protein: CASRVQDSGANVLTF. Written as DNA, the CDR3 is TGTGCCAGCAGGGTCCAGGACTCTGGGGCCAACGTCCTGACTTTC.

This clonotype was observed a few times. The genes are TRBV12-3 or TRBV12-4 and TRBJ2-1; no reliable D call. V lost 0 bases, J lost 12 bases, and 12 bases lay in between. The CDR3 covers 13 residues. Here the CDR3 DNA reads TGTGCCAGCAGTTTAGCTGAAAGTCGTGGGCAGTTCTTC. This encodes CASSLAESRGQFF.

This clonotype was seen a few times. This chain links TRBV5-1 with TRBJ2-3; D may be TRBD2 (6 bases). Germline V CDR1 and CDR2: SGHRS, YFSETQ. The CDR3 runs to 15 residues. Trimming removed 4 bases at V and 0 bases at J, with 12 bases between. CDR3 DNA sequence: TGCGCCAGCAGCCCACTAGGGACTAGCACAGATACGCAGTATTTT. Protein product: CASSPLGTSTDTQYF. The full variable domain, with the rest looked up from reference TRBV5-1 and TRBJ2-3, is KAGVTQTPRYLIKTRGQQVTLSCSPISGHRSVSWYQQTPGQGLQFLFEYFSETQRNKGNFPGRFSGRQFSNSRSEMNVSTLELGDSALYLCASSPLGTSTDTQYFGPGTRLTVL.

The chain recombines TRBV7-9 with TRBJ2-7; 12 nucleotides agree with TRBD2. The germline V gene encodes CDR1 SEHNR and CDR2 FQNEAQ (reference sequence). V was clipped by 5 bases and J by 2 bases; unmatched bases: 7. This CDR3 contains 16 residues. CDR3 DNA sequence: TGTGCCAGCAGCCTCCGGACTAGCGGGGAGACCTACGAGCAGTACTTC. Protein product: CASSLRTSGETYEQYF.

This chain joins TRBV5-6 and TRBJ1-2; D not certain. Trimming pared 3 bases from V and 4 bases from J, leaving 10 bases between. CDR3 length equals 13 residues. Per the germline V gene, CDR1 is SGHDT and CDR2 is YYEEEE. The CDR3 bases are TGTGCCAGCAGCTACCAGGCTCGCTATGGCTACACCTTC. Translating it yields CASSYQARYGYTF.

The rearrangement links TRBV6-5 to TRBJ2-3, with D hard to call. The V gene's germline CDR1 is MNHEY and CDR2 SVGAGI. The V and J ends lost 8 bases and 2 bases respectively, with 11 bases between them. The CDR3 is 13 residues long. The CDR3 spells CASCPGYTDTQYF. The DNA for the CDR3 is TGTGCCAGCTGCCCAGGTTACACAGATACGCAGTATTTT.

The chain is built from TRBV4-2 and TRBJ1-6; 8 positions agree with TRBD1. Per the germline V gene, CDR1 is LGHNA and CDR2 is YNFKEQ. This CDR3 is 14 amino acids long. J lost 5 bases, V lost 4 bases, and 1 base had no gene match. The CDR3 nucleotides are TGTGCCAGCAGCCTACAGGGGGATAATTCACCCCTCCACTTT. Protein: CASSLQGDNSPLHF.

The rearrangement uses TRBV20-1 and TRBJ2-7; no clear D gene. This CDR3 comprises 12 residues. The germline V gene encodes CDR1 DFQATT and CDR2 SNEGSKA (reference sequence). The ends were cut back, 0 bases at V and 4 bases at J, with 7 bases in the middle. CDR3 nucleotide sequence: TGCAGTGCTAGAGATGTGGGATACGAGCAGTACTTC. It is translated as CSARDVGYEQYF.

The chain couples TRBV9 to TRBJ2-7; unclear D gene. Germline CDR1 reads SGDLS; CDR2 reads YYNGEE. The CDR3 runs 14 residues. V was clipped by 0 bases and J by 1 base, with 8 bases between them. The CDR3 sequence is CASSVAGESYEQYF. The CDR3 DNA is TGTGCCAGCAGCGTAGCCGGTGAATCCTACGAGCAGTACTTC.

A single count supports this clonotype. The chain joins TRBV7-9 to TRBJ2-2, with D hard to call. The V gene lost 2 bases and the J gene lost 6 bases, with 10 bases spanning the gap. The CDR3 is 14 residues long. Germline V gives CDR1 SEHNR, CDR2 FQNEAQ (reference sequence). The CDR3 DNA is TGTGCCAGCAGCTTAAGTTCCAGATCCGGGGAGCTGTTTTTT. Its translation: CASSLSSRSGELFF.

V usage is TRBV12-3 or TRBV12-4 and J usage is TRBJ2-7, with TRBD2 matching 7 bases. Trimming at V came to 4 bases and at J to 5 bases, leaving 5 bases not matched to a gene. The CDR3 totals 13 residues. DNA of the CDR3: TGTGCCAGCAGTTGGGGGGGTTTGGACGAGCAGTACTTC. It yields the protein CASSWGGLDEQYF.

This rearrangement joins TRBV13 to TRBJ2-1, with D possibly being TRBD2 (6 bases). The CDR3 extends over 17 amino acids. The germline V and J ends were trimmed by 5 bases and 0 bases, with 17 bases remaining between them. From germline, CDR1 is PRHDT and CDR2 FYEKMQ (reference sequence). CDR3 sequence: CASSHLSGGASYNEQFF. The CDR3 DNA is TGTGCCAGCAGCCATCTTTCGGGCGGGGCCTCCTACAATGAGCAGTTCTTC.